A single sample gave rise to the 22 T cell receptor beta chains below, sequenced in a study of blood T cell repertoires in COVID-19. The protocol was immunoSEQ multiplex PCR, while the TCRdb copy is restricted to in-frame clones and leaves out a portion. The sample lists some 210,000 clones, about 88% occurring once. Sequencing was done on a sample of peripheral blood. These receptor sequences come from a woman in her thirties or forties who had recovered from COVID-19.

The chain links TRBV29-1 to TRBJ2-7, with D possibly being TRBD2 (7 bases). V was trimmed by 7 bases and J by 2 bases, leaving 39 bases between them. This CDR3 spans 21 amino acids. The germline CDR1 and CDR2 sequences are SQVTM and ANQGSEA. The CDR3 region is CSASRFGTGTNTGTTTYEQYF. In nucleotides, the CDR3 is TGCAGCGCCTCACGGTTTGGTACGGGGACTAACACCGGGACAACCACCTACGAGCAGTACTTC.

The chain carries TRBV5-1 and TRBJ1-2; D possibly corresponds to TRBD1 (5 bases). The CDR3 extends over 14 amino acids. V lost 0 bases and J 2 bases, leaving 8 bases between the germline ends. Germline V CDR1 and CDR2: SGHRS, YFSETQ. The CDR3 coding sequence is TGCGCCAGCAGCTTGGTGGGACTCAACTATGGCTACACCTTC. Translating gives CASSLVGLNYGYTF.

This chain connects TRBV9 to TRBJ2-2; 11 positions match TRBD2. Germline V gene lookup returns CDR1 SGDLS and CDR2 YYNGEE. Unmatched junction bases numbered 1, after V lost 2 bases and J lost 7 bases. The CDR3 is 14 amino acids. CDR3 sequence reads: CASSVGLAGGELFF. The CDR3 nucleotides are TGTGCCAGCAGCGTCGGACTAGCGGGCGGGGAGCTGTTTTTT. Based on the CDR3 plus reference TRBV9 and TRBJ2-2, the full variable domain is DSGVTQTPKHLITATGQRVTLRCSPRSGDLSVYWYQQSLDQGLQFLIQYYNGEERAKGNILERFSAQQFPDLHSELNLSSLELGDSALYFCASSVGLAGGELFFGEGSRLTVL.

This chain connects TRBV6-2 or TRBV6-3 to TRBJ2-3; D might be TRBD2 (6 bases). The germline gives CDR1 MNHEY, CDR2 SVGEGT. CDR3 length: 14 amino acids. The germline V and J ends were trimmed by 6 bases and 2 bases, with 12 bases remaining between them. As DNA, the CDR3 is TGTGCCAGCAGCCCGGGACTTGTCACAGATACGCAGTATTTT. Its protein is CASSPGLVTDTQYF.

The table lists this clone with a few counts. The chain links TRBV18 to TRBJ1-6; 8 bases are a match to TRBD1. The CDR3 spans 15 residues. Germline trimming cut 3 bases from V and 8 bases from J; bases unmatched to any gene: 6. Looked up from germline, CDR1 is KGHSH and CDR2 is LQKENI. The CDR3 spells CASSPLTGVDSPLHF. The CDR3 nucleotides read TGTGCCAGCTCACCCTTGACAGGGGTCGATTCACCCCTCCACTTT.

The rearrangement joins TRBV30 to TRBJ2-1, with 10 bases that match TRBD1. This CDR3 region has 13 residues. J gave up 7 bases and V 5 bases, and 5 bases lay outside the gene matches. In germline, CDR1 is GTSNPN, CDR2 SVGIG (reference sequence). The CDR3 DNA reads TGTGCCTGGGGGACAGGGGTCGTGAATGAGCAGTTCTTC. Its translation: CAWGTGVVNEQFF.

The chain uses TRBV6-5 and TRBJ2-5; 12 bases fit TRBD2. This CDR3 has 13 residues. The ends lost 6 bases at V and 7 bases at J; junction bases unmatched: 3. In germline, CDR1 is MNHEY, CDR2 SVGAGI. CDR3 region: CASRASGRVTQYF. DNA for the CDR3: TGTGCCAGCAGGGCTAGCGGGAGGGTGACCCAGTACTTC.

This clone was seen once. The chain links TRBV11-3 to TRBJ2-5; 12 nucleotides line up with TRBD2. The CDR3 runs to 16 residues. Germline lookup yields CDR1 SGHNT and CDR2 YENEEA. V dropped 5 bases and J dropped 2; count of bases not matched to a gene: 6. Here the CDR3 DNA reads TGTGCCAGCAGCCCCGGGACTAGCGGGCTACAAGAGACCCAGTACTTC. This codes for CASSPGTSGLQETQYF.

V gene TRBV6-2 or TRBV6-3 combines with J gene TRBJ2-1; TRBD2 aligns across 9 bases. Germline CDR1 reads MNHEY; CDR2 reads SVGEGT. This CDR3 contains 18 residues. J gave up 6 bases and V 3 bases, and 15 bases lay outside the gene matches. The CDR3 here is CASSYREQAGGPINEQFF. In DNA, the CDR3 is TGTGCCAGCAGTTATCGGGAGCAGGCGGGAGGGCCGATCAATGAGCAGTTCTTC.

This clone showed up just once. Here the CDR3 DNA reads TGTGCCATCAGTGTGTCACAGGGCCAGGTCGCTGAAGCTTTCTTT. It specifies CAISVSQGQVAEAFF. This sequence joins TRBV10-3 and TRBJ1-1; D possibly corresponds to TRBD1 (6 bases). The V end lost 4 bases, the J end lost 6 bases, and 18 bases lay between the germline ends. Germline CDR1 ENHRY, CDR2 SYGVKD. This CDR3 contains 15 residues.

The DNA for the CDR3 is TGTGCCAGCAGCATCGGCGGGCAGGGGGCAGATACGCAGTATTTT. This gives the protein CASSIGGQGADTQYF. The chain carries TRBV11-1 and TRBJ2-3; 7 bases agree with TRBD1. The J segment lost 4 bases and the V segment lost 5 bases, leaving 9 bases of the junction unmatched. The germline gives CDR1 SGHAT, CDR2 FQDESV (reference sequence). The CDR3 is made up of 15 amino acids.

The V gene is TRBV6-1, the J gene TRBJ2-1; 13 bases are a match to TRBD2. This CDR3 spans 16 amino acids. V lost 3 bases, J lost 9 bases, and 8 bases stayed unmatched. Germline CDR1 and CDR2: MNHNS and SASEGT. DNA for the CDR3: TGTGCCAGCAGTGACGGACTAGCGGGAGCCTCGAGTGAGCAGTTCTTC. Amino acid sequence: CASSDGLAGASSEQFF.

CDR3 sequence: CSVSPEGTKTEAFF. The CDR3 nucleotides read TGCAGCGTTTCCCCTGAGGGGACAAAAACTGAAGCTTTCTTT. J is TRBJ1-1 and V is TRBV29-1, with D tentatively TRBD1 (6 bases). There are 14 residues in the CDR3. Germline CDR1 is SQVTM and CDR2 is ANQGSEA. V lost 5 bases to trimming and J lost 5 bases, with 18 bases between them. The full variable domain, completed using reference TRBV29-1 and TRBJ1-1, is SAVISQKPSRDICQRGTSLTIQCQVDSQVTMMFWYRQQPGQSLTLIATANQGSEATYESGFVIDKFPISRPNLTFSTLTVSNMSPEDSSIYLCSVSPEGTKTEAFFGQGTRLTVV.

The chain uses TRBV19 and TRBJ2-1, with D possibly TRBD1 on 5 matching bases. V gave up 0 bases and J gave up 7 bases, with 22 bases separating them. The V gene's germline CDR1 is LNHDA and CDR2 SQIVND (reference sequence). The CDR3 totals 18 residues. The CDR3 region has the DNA TGTGCCAGTAGTATAGACCCACGTGGGGCCTTTAGTGTGAATGAGCAGTTCTTC. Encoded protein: CASSIDPRGAFSVNEQFF.

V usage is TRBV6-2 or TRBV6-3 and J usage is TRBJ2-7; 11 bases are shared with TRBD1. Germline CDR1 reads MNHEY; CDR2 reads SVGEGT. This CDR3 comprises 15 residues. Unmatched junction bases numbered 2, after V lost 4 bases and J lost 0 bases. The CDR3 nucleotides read TGTGCCAGCAGTTCCGGGACAGGGGGCTCCTACGAGCAGTACTTC. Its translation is CASSSGTGGSYEQYF.

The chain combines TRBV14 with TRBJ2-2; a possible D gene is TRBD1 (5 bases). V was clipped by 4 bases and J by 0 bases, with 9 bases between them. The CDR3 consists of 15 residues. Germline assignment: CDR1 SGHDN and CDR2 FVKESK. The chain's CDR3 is CASSRQSSNTGELFF. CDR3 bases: TGTGCCAGCAGCCGACAGAGTTCGAACACCGGGGAGCTGTTTTTT.

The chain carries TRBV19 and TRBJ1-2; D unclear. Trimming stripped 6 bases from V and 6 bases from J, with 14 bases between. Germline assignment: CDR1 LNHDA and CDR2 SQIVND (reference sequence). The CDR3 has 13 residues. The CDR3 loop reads CASRRRTEHGYTF. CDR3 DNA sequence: TGTGCCAGTAGAAGAAGGACTGAGCATGGCTACACCTTC.

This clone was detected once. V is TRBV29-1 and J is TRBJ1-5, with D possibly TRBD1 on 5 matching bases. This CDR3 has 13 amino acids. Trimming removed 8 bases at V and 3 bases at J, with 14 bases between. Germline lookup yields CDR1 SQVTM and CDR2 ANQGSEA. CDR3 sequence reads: CSFTRGVNQPQHF. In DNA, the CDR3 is TGCAGCTTCACACGGGGGGTCAATCAGCCCCAGCATTTT.

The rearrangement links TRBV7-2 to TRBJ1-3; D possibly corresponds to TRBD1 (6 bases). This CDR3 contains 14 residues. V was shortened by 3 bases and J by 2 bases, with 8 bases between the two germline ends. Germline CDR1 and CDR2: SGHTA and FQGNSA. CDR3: CASSLRGTGNTIYF. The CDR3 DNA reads TGTGCCAGCAGCTTGAGGGGGACTGGAAACACCATATATTTT.

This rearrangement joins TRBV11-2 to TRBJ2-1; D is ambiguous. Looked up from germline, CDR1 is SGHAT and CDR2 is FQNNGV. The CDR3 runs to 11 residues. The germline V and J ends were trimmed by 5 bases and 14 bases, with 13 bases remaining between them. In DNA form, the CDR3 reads TGTGCCAGCAGCGCCGACTCCCTGAAGTTCTTC. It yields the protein CASSADSLKFF.

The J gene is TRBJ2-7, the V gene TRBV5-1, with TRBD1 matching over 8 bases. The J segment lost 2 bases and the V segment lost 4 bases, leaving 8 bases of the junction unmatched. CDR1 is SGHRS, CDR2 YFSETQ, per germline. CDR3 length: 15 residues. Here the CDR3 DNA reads TGCGCCAGCAGCGGGGGACAGGCGGTACCCTACGAGCAGTACTTC. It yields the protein CASSGGQAVPYEQYF. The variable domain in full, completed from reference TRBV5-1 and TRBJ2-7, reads KAGVTQTPRYLIKTRGQQVTLSCSPISGHRSVSWYQQTPGQGLQFLFEYFSETQRNKGNFPGRFSGRQFSNSRSEMNVSTLELGDSALYLCASSGGQAVPYEQYFGPGTRLTVT.

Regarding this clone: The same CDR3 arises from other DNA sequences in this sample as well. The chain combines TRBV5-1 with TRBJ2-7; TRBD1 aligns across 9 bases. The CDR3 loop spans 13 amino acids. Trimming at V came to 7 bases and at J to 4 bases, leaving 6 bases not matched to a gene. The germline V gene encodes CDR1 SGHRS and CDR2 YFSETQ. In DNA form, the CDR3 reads TGCGCCAGCGGACCGGGACAGGGATACGAGCAGTACTTC. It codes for CASGPGQGYEQYF.